This T cell receptor beta chain stems from a study of blood T cell repertoires in COVID-19. About the study: Acute-phase and convalescent COVID-19 samples originated in the United States, Italy and Spain.

Trimming cost V 3 bases and J 4 bases, with 14 bases left between them. Germline CDR1 reads WSHSY; CDR2 reads SAAADI. The CDR3 is made up of 15 amino acids. TCRdb keeps only in-frame clones here, not all; method: immunoSEQ multiplex PCR. Among some 450,000 clones, 88% were seen once, and the ten largest hold around 12%. The receptor was derived from a woman in her fifties or sixties with COVID-19, enrolled during active disease. The chain carries TRBV10-2 and TRBJ2-3; perhaps TRBD1 as D (7 bases). Specimen: peripheral blood. The CDR3 loop reads CASSEVGRGADTQYF. The CDR3 DNA sequence: TGCGCCAGCAGTGAAGTCGGCAGGGGGGCAGATACGCAGTATTTT.